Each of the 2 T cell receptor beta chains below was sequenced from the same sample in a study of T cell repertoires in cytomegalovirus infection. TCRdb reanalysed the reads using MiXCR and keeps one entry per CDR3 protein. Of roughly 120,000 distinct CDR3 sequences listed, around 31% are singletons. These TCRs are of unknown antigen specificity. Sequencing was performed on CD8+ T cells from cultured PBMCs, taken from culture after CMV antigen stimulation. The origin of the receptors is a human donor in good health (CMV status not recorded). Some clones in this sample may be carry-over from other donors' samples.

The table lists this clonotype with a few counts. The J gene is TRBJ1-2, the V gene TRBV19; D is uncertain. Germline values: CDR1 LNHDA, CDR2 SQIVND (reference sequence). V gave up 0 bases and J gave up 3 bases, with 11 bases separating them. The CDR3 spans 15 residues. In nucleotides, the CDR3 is TGTGCCAGTAGTATAGATCTCCAGATCTACTATGGCTACACCTTC. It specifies CASSIDLQIYYGYTF.

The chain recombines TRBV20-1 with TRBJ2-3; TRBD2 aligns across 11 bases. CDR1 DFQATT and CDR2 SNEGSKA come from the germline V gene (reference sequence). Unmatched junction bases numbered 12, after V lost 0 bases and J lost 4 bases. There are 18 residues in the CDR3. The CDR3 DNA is TGCAGTGCTAGAGATTTTGGTAGCGGGGGGGCCCCCCCAGATACGCAGTATTTT. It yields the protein CSARDFGSGGAPPDTQYF.